The 17 T cell receptor beta chains below all came from one sample that was sequenced in a study of shared clonotypes between healthy human individuals. TCRdb keeps only in-frame clones here, not all; method: immunoSEQ multiplex PCR. The sample consists of 950,000 to 1,300,000 clones, more than 65% of them appearing once. What was sequenced was memory CD4+ T cells sorted from blood. Noted subset: CD45RA-negative fraction. The receptors shown here come from a man between 18 and 35 years old in good health.

This rearrangement joins TRBV5-1 to TRBJ2-3, with 10 bases that match TRBD2. CDR1 and CDR2 from the germline V gene are SGHRS and YFSETQ. This CDR3 spans 16 amino acids. The J segment lost 0 bases and the V segment lost 4 bases, leaving 5 bases of the junction unmatched. CDR3 bases: TGCGCCAGCAGCCCCGGGACTAGCGTCAGCACAGATACGCAGTATTTT. Translating it yields CASSPGTSVSTDTQYF.

This clone appeared many times. The rearrangement joins TRBV10-3 to TRBJ2-4, with 14 bases identical to TRBD2. The CDR3 length is 17 residues. V lost 11 bases to trimming and J lost 9 bases; unmatched junction nucleotides: 18. The germline CDR1 and CDR2 sequences are ENHRY and SYGVKD. CDR3 DNA: TGTGCCCCCCGAAGGACTAGCGGGGGGCTGAACGGTCCCATTCAGTACTTC. Translated: CAPRRTSGGLNGPIQYF.

This clone was seen just once. The V call is TRBV6-1, the J call TRBJ1-1; no reliable D call. V gave up 1 base and J gave up 0 bases, with 12 bases separating them. Germline V lookup: CDR1 MNHNS, CDR2 SASEGT. The CDR3 is made up of 16 amino acids. The CDR3 region is CASSEGAVSLNTEAFF. CDR3 DNA: TGTGCCAGCAGTGAAGGCGCAGTAAGCTTGAACACTGAAGCTTTCTTT.

This chain joins TRBV10-3 and TRBJ2-3; 12 bases are shared with TRBD2. The V gene end was trimmed by 11 bases and the J gene end by 6 bases; junction bases not matched to a gene: 12. CDR3 length: 15 residues. From germline, CDR1 is ENHRY and CDR2 SYGVKD. CDR3 protein: CAARPLAGGRDTQYF. The CDR3 DNA is TGTGCCGCCCGCCCCCTAGCGGGGGGGCGCGATACGCAGTATTTT.

The chain joins TRBV7-9 to TRBJ2-7, with 7 bases matching TRBD2. The CDR3 totals 16 residues. CDR1 and CDR2 from the germline V gene are SEHNR and FQNEAQ (reference sequence). Trimming cost V 1 base and J 0 bases; bases outside gene matches: 6. CDR3 sequence: CASSLGWGGSSYEQYF. CDR3 bases: TGTGCCAGCAGCTTAGGGTGGGGCGGGAGCTCCTACGAGCAGTACTTC.

The chain is built from TRBV5-1 and TRBJ2-7; 9 bases map to TRBD1. The V gene's germline CDR1 is SGHRS and CDR2 YFSETQ. The CDR3 loop spans 16 amino acids. V dropped 3 bases and J dropped 4; count of bases not matched to a gene: 11. The CDR3 spells CASSSAPGQGLYEQYF. CDR3 nucleotide sequence: TGCGCCAGCAGCTCGGCACCGGGACAGGGATTATACGAGCAGTACTTC.

The CDR3 DNA is TGTGCCTGGAGCGCCCTCACCGCTGGAAACACCATATATTTT. It encodes CAWSALTAGNTIYF. The chain employs TRBV30 and TRBJ1-3; D is undetermined. This CDR3 region has 14 residues. The V and J ends lost 3 bases and 2 bases respectively, with 11 bases between them. Germline V CDR1 and CDR2: GTSNPN, SVGIG (reference sequence).

The rearrangement uses TRBV7-9 and TRBJ2-3, with D possibly being TRBD2 (5 bases). The CDR3 is 13 amino acids. Trimming left V 5 bases short and J 3 bases short, with 9 bases between. Per the germline V gene, CDR1 is SEHNR and CDR2 is FQNEAQ (reference sequence). The CDR3 here is CASSQRQTDTQYF. In nucleotides, the CDR3 is TGTGCCAGCAGCCAGCGGCAGACAGATACGCAGTATTTT.

The chain is built from TRBV6-1 and TRBJ2-5, with 9 bases fitting TRBD1. Germline assignment: CDR1 MNHNS and CDR2 SASEGT. The CDR3 covers 13 residues. V lost 7 bases to trimming and J lost 5 bases; unmatched junction nucleotides: 5. Here the CDR3 DNA reads TGTGCCAGCAACAGGGGGCAGGGTGAGACCCAGTACTTC. Translated, it gives CASNRGQGETQYF.

The CDR3 protein is CASQNSGNTIYF. As DNA, the CDR3 is TGTGCCAGCCAGAACTCTGGAAACACCATATATTTT. The chain is built from TRBV6-1 and TRBJ1-3; D not resolved. Germline V gene sequence: CDR1 MNHNS, CDR2 SASEGT. CDR3 size: 12 residues. V gave up 8 bases and J gave up 0 bases, with 5 bases separating them.

In this sample, this clone turned up a few times. The rearrangement joins TRBV18 to TRBJ1-4; D is ambiguous. CDR1 KGHSH and CDR2 LQKENI come from the germline V gene. V lost 11 bases to trimming and J lost 10 bases, with 20 bases between them. This CDR3 has 13 amino acids. DNA for the CDR3: TGTGCCCAAAAAGTGTCAGGAATTGGAAAACTGTTTTTT. Translating gives CAQKVSGIGKLFF.

The J gene is TRBJ1-5, the V gene TRBV30; D gene unclear. V gave up 1 base and J gave up 4 bases, with 8 bases separating them. Germline loops: CDR1 GTSNPN, CDR2 SVGIG (reference sequence). The CDR3 covers 13 residues. The CDR3 DNA reads TGTGCCTGGAGTGAACAGCCGAATCAGCCCCAGCATTTT. Protein: CAWSEQPNQPQHF.

This clone was counted between two and nine times. Other nucleotide sequences from this sample produce the same CDR3. This chain joins TRBV11-2 and TRBJ2-3; D gene uncertain. CDR3 length equals 14 residues. CDR1 SGHAT and CDR2 FQNNGV come from the germline V gene. Trimming left V 0 bases short and J 2 bases short, with 6 bases between. The CDR3 DNA follows: TGTGCCAGCAGCTTAGAGGGCCTCACAGATACGCAGTATTTT. Translation: CASSLEGLTDTQYF.

The chain recombines TRBV5-6 with TRBJ2-7, with 7 nucleotides matching TRBD1. V shed 2 bases, J shed 6 bases, and the junction held 11 bases outside the gene matches. CDR1 is SGHDT, CDR2 YYEEEE, per germline. The CDR3 is made up of 15 amino acids. CDR3 nucleotide sequence: TGTGCCAGCAGCTTAGAATTCAAACAGGGGACCGAGCAGTACTTC. Its protein is CASSLEFKQGTEQYF.

This chain uses TRBV9 with TRBJ2-1; 10 nucleotides align to TRBD2. The V segment lost 4 bases and the J segment 2 bases; nucleotides outside the gene matches: 6. The CDR3 is 16 amino acids. Germline CDR1 and CDR2: SGDLS and YYNGEE. Here the CDR3 reads CASSPASGRAYNEQFF. The CDR3 region has the DNA TGTGCCAGCAGCCCGGCCAGCGGGAGGGCCTACAATGAGCAGTTCTTC.

As concerns this clone: Within the sample, other DNA sequences also encode this same CDR3. The rearrangement links TRBV27 to TRBJ2-5; no reliable D call. Trimming cost V 2 bases and J 5 bases, with 3 bases left between them. The CDR3 has 11 residues. CDR1 is MNHEY and CDR2 is SMNVEV in the germline V gene (reference sequence). CDR3 sequence: CASSLSETQYF. Here the CDR3 DNA reads TGTGCCAGCAGTTTAAGTGAGACCCAGTACTTC.

The chain is built from TRBV14 and TRBJ2-6; D ambiguous. This CDR3 spans 12 amino acids. Germline V CDR1 and CDR2: SGHDN, FVKESK. V lost 3 bases to trimming and J lost 4 bases, with 1 base between them. CDR3 nucleotides: TGTGCCAGCAGCCAGGGGGCCAACGTCCTGACTTTC. Its protein is CASSQGANVLTF.